This T cell receptor beta chain was identified in a study of CD8 T cells in cerebrospinal fluid in Alzheimer's disease (dated by TCRdb to the early 2020s). Regarding the research as a whole: To assess CSF T cell clonal expansion, the study used two single-cell approaches: plate-based nested PCR sequencing and droplet-based sequencing. The droplet-based CSF analysis comparing patients with controls included about nine healthy controls (roughly 11,000 cells) and about nine patients with MCI or Alzheimer's disease (about 9,400 cells). The study examined whether cerebrospinal fluid from healthy elderly individuals and from patients with neurodegenerative disease contained clonally expanded T cells. A total of 24 samples were covered by the CSF gene-expression analysis, in which Parkinson's disease patients were included. Broad study findings and their caveats: The EBV-specific clones were neither the most highly expanded clones nor enriched among patients. The overall clonality comparison included only samples with detectable clones (11 healthy, 5 MCI, 5 AD, 6 PD). When the data were pooled, most of the 6 Alzheimer's patients but only 1 of 10 healthy subjects had a highly expanded clone, defined as one making up at least 3% of TCRs. A higher percentage of TCRs was made up by the largest CSF clone in patients with MCI or Alzheimer's disease than in controls. Finding EBV-specific TCRs in CSF, the authors cautioned, does not establish a causal link between EBV and Alzheimer's disease.

Its CDR3 holds 13 amino acids, cysteine through phenylalanine. No DNA is listed. In the germline V gene, CDR1 corresponds to SNHLY and CDR2 to FYNNEI. Acute infectious disease was absent in all participants, and all participants were in good physical condition. Neurodegeneration in patients was confirmed with biomarkers including neurofilament, amyloid-beta and tau. A live/dead marker was used to sort live CSF cells for droplet-based sequencing. To pellet immune cells, CSF obtained by lumbar puncture was centrifuged at 300g. Each CSF sample was examined for red blood cells, and any sample with blood contamination was excluded. CSF cells were cryopreserved in freezing medium, frozen overnight at -80 degrees C, and subsequently stored in liquid nitrogen. Before analysis, CSF samples were stored for less than six months. Receptors were amplified or captured by 10x single-cell sequencing. CSF cells were profiled with 10X Genomics single-cell V(D)J and 5' gene-expression libraries. CSF single-cell TCR libraries were sequenced on an Illumina NextSeq550. Turning to the authors' computational methods: V(D)J reads were aligned to the vdj-GRCh38 alts ensemble 2.0.0 reference and processed with the Cell Ranger vdj pipeline. Cell barcodes sharing the same set of productive CDR3 nucleotide sequences were defined as clonotypes. To link clonality with transcriptional profiles, clonotype information was incorporated into Seurat v3.0 gene-expression metadata. CSF cells with more than 1,800 genes, more than 7,500 UMIs or more than 10% mitochondrial reads were excluded. To identify TCRs with known antigen specificity, CDR3-beta sequences were compared against VDJdb. Only TCRs with complete alpha and beta chains were included in the network analysis of clone sharing, which used the R package qgraph. Once TCRdb had reprocessed the reads, it stored one entry per CDR3 protein sequence and supplied no DNA. TCRdb assigned the V and J calls; the authors' analysis was not used. This sample's table contains hundreds of distinct CDR3 sequences. The ten largest clones represent about 33% of the sample.

Its count unrecorded, this clonotype is medium-sized (0.01 to 0.1%) by frequency. Its antigen is not yet known. This receptor was taken from a human donor with Alzheimer's disease. The rearrangement joined TRBV2 to TRBJ2-7. The sequenced sample was cerebrospinal fluid. Here the CDR3 is given as CASTPGRTYEQYF.